Here is one T cell receptor (beta chain) with its context. CDR3 length: 19 residues. V shed 0 bases and J 3 bases; nucleotides not matched to a gene: 15. Germline CDR1 is LGHNA and CDR2 is YSLEER. The method was immunoSEQ multiplex PCR; TCRdb's version includes in-frame clones alone and lacks a portion of them. In the table there are around 120,000 clones, around 88% of which are singletons. This entry belongs to a study of cytomegalovirus exposure and HLA in healthy donors. What was sequenced was PBMCs. The sequence was collected from a man aged 18 to 29 in good health and CMV-seronegative. The chain uses TRBV4-3 and TRBJ2-7; the match to TRBD1 covers 9 bases. The CDR3 protein is CASSQDRFIGGTGIYEQYF. CDR3 bases: TGCGCCAGCAGCCAAGATCGTTTTATTGGCGGGACAGGGATCTACGAGCAGTACTTC.